This TCR beta chain is from a study of blood T cell repertoires in COVID-19. In the study overall: T cells, B-cell-depleted T cells, or PBMCs provided the cDNA or gDNA that served as material.

Trimming took 4 bases from V and 5 from J; bases not matched to a gene: 7. The CDR3 contains 15 residues. Germline CDR1 reads SGHRS; CDR2 reads YFSETQ. The method was immunoSEQ multiplex PCR; TCRdb's version includes in-frame clones alone and lacks a portion of them. The sample has more than 55,000 clones; almost 90% are singletons. The clonotype originates from a man in his sixties with acute or convalescent COVID-19. Sequencing input: peripheral blood. The chain links TRBV5-1 to TRBJ2-2, with 8 positions matching TRBD2. The CDR3: CASSDGTGGTGELFF. The CDR3, as DNA: TGCGCCAGCAGCGACGGGACGGGAGGGACCGGGGAGCTGTTTTTT.